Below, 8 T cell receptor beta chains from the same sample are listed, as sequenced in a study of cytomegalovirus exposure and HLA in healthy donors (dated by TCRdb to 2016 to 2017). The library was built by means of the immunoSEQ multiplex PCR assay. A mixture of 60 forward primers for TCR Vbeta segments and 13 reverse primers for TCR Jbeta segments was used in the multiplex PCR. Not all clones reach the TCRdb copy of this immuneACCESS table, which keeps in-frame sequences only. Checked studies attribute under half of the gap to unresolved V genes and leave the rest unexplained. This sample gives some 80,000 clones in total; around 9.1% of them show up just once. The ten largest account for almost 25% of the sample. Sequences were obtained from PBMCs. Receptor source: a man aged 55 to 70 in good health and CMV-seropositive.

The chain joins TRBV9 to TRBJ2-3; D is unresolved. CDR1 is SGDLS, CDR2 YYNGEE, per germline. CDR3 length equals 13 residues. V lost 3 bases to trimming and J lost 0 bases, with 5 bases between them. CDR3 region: CASSGTSTDTQYF. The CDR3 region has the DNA TGTGCCAGCAGCGGTACTAGCACAGATACGCAGTATTTT.

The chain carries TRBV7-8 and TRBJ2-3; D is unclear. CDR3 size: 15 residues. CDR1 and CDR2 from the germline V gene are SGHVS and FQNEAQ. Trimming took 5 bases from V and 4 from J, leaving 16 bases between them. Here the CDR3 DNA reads TGTGCCAGCAGCGCCCCTGGGCTTTTTCCAGATACGCAGTATTTT. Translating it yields CASSAPGLFPDTQYF.

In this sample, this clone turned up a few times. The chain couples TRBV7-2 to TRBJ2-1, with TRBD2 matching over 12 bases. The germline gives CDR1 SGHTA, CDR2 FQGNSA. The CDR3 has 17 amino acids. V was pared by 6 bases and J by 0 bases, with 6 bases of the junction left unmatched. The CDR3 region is CASRRTSGTYSYNEQFF. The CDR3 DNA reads TGTGCCAGCAGACGGACTAGCGGGACCTACTCCTACAATGAGCAGTTCTTC.

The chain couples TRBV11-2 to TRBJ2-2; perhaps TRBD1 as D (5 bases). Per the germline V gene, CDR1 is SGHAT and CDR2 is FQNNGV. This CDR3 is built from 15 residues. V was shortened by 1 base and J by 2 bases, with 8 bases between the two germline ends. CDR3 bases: TGTGCCAGCAGCTTAGGGCAGGGCAACACCGGGGAGCTGTTTTTT. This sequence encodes CASSLGQGNTGELFF.

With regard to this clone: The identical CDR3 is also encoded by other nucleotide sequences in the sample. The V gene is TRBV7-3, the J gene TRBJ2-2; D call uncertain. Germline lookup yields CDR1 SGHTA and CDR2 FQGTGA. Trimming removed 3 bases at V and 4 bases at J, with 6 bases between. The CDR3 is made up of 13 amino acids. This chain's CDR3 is CASSLTITGELFF. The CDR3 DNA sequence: TGTGCCAGCAGCTTGACAATCACCGGGGAGCTGTTTTTT.

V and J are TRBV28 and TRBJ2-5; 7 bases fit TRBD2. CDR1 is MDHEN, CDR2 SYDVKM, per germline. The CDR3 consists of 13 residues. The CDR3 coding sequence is TGTGACAGAAGCGGGACGTACGGTGAGACCCAGTACTTC. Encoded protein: CDRSGTYGETQYF. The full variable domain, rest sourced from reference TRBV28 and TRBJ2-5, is DVKVTQSSRYLVKRTGEKVFLECVQDMDHENMFWYRQDPGLGLRLIYFSYDVKMKEKGDIPEGYSVSREKKERFSLILESASTNQTSMYLCDRSGTYGETQYFGPGTRLLVL.

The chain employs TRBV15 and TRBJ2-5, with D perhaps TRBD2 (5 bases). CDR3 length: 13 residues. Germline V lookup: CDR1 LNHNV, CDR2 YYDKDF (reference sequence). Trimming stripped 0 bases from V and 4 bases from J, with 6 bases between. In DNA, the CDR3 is TGTGCCACCAGCAGAGATGAGGGAGAGACCCAGTACTTC. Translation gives CATSRDEGETQYF.

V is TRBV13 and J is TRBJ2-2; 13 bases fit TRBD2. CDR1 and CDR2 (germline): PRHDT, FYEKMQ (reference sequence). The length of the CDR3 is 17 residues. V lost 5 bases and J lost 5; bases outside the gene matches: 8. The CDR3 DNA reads TGTGCCAGCAGCCCGGGACTAGCGGGGACGAGAACCGGGGAGCTGTTTTTT. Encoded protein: CASSPGLAGTRTGELFF.